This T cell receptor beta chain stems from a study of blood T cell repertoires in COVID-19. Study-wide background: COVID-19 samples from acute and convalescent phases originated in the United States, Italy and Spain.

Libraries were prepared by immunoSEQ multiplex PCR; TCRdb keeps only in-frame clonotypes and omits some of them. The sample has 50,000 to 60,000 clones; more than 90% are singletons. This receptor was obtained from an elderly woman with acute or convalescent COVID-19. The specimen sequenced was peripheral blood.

The chain's CDR3 is CASSSFGEQYF. The CDR3, as DNA: TGTGCCAGCAGCTCCTTCGGGGAGCAGTACTTC. The V and J genes are TRBV12-3 or TRBV12-4 and TRBJ2-7; no firm D call. The CDR3 runs 11 residues. The ends were cut back, 6 bases at V and 7 bases at J, with 10 bases in the middle.